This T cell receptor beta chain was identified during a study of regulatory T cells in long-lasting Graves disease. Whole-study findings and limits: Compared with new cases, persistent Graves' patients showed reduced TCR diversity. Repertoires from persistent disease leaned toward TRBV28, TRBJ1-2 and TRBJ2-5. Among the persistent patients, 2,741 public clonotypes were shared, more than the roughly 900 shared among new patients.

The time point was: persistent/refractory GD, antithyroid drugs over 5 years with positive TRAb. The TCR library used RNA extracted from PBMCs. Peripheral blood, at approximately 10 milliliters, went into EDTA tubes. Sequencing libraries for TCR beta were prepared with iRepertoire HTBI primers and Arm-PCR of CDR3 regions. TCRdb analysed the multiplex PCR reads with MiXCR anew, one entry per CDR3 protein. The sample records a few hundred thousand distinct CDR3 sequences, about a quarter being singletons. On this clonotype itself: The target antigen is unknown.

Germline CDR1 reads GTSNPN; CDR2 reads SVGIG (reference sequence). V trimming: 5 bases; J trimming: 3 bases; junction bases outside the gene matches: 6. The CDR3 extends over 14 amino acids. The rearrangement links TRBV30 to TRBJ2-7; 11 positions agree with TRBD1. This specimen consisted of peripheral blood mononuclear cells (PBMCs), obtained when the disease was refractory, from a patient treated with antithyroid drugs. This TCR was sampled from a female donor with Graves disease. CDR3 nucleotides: TGTGCCTGGCGGGACAGGGGGACCCACTACGAGCAGTACTTC. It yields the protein CAWRDRGTHYEQYF.